This entry lists 23 T cell receptor beta chains sequenced from one sample in a study of T cell responses to AZD1222 COVID-19 vaccine. The protocol was immunoSEQ multiplex PCR, while the TCRdb copy is restricted to in-frame clones and leaves out a portion. The sample has more than 100,000 clones, 85% to 90% seen once; the top ten hold around 3.1%. Specimen: peripheral blood, collected on day 0 of AZD1222 vaccination. All receptors derive from an adult in good health.

The rearrangement links TRBV30 to TRBJ1-5; D uncertain. CDR3 size: 16 residues. CDR1 and CDR2 (germline): GTSNPN, SVGIG (reference sequence). V lost 1 base and J 7 bases, leaving 20 bases between the germline ends. The CDR3 region has the DNA TGTGCCTGGAGTGATTTCCTGTGGAGGGAAGGCCAGCCCCAGCATTTT. Protein product: CAWSDFLWREGQPQHF.

V gene TRBV9 combines with J gene TRBJ1-6, with D possibly matching TRBD1 (5 bases). The CDR3 is made up of 12 amino acids. The V end was cut by 4 bases, the J end by 13 bases, with 12 bases between. The germline CDR1 and CDR2 sequences are SGDLS and YYNGEE. This chain's CDR3 is CASSPGEGPLHF. CDR3 in DNA: TGTGCCAGCAGCCCGGGGGAAGGGCCCCTCCACTTT.

J is TRBJ1-4 and V is TRBV5-4, with D uncertain. The CDR3 length is 18 residues. Germline loops: CDR1 SGHNT, CDR2 YYREEE (reference sequence). Trimming cost V 7 bases and J 5 bases, with 27 bases left between them. CDR3 nucleotide sequence: TGTGCCAGCTCTAGGAAGGTCGCTGGGCCGCCGGGGAATGAAAAACTGTTTTTT. Its protein is CASSRKVAGPPGNEKLFF.

The V call is TRBV29-1, the J call TRBJ1-1; TRBD1 matches at 9 bases. V shed 6 bases, J shed 8 bases, and the junction held 4 bases outside the gene matches. The CDR3 consists of 11 residues. CDR1 SQVTM and CDR2 ANQGSEA come from the germline V gene. This CDR3 reads CSVRQGGEAFF. Here the CDR3 DNA reads TGCAGCGTAAGACAGGGGGGCGAAGCTTTCTTT.

The chain couples TRBV12-3 or TRBV12-4 to TRBJ2-7; 7 bases match TRBD1. With 5 bases clipped from V and 2 bases from J, the junction kept 0 bases outside the gene matches. The CDR3 has 12 amino acids. This CDR3 reads CASSDRAYEQYF. In DNA, the CDR3 is TGTGCCAGCAGTGACAGGGCCTACGAGCAGTACTTC.

The V gene is TRBV9, the J gene TRBJ1-6; no clear D gene. The CDR3 has 17 residues. V lost 0 bases, J lost 9 bases, and 19 bases lay in between. The germline CDR1 and CDR2 sequences are SGDLS and YYNGEE. The CDR3 bases are TGTGCCAGCAGCGTAGGAGTGGAAGGGATCTCCCTTTCACCCCTCCACTTT. Translation: CASSVGVEGISLSPLHF.

The CDR3 loop is CASSLPAAEQYF. The DNA of the CDR3 is TGTGCCAGCAGCTTACCCGCCGCCGAGCAGTACTTC. J is TRBJ2-7 and V is TRBV11-1; D is ambiguous. Per the germline V gene, CDR1 is SGHAT and CDR2 is FQDESV (reference sequence). The V end lost 2 bases, the J end lost 6 bases, and 8 bases lay between the germline ends. The CDR3 sequence is 12 residues long. The full variable domain, with the rest looked up from reference TRBV11-1 and TRBJ2-7, is EAEVAQSPRYKITEKSQAVAFWCDPISGHATLYWYRQILGQGPELLVQFQDESVVDDSQLPKDRFSAERLKGVDSTLKIQPAELGDSAMYLCASSLPAAEQYFGPGTRLTVT.

This clone showed up just a few times. V is TRBV5-1 and J is TRBJ1-5; D possibly corresponds to TRBD1 (6 bases). The CDR3 has 19 amino acids. Between the trimmed V and J ends, which lost 0 bases and 2 bases, there was a span of 21 bases. CDR1 and CDR2 from the germline V gene are SGHRS and YFSETQ. CDR3 sequence reads: CASSLVPLPPGHGNQPQHF. The CDR3 DNA follows: TGCGCCAGCAGCTTGGTCCCCTTACCACCGGGACACGGCAATCAGCCCCAGCATTTT.

This clone was observed a single time. The chain employs TRBV5-1 and TRBJ2-7; TRBD2 aligns across 8 bases. V shed 1 base, J shed 12 bases, and the junction held 12 bases outside the gene matches. Germline CDR1 SGHRS, CDR2 YFSETQ. This CDR3 has 14 residues. The CDR3 region has the DNA TGCGCCAGCAGCTTGCTTGAGACTAGCGCCGCTCGGTACTTC. This gives the protein CASSLLETSAARYF.

The chain recombines TRBV27 with TRBJ1-2; D is undetermined. Germline CDR1 reads MNHEY; CDR2 reads SMNVEV (reference sequence). The CDR3 is 12 residues long. V lost 5 bases and J lost 5, with 9 bases in between. The DNA for the CDR3 is TGTGCCAGCAGTGGCACGCCATATGGCTACACCTTC. Translation: CASSGTPYGYTF.

CDR3 sequence (DNA): TGTGCCAGTAGTATAGTCGGGGACAGGGTCCAGCATTTT. This encodes CASSIVGDRVQHF. The V call is TRBV19, the J call TRBJ1-5; TRBD1 matches at 9 bases. From germline, CDR1 is LNHDA and CDR2 SQIVND (reference sequence). This CDR3 comprises 13 residues. Trimming cost V 1 base and J 12 bases; bases outside gene matches: 4. Using reference TRBV19 and TRBJ1-5 for the parts outside the CDR3, the full variable domain is DGGITQSPKYLFRKEGQNVTLSCEQNLNHDAMYWYRQDPGQGLRLIYYSQIVNDFQKGDIAEGYSVSREKKESFPLTVTSAQKNPTAFYLCASSIVGDRVQHFGDGTRLSIL.

The rearrangement joins TRBV28 to TRBJ2-1; 9 bases match TRBD2. This CDR3 region has 13 residues. From germline, CDR1 is MDHEN and CDR2 SYDVKM. V gave up 6 bases and J gave up 13 bases; unmatched junction bases: 10. Written as DNA, the CDR3 is TGTGCCAGCAGCACCTACAGACTAGCGGCCCAGTTCTTC. It codes for CASSTYRLAAQFF. Using reference TRBV28 and TRBJ2-1 for the parts outside the CDR3, the full variable domain is DVKVTQSSRYLVKRTGEKVFLECVQDMDHENMFWYRQDPGLGLRLIYFSYDVKMKEKGDIPEGYSVSREKKERFSLILESASTNQTSMYLCASSTYRLAAQFFGPGTRLTVL.

The chain links TRBV14 to TRBJ2-1; 13 bases match TRBD2. V gave up 3 bases and J gave up 0 bases; unmatched junction bases: 20. This CDR3 spans 23 amino acids. Germline values: CDR1 SGHDN, CDR2 FVKESK. The CDR3 region has the DNA TGTGCCAGCAGCCAGCCCCCCCGCGGGAGTGGACTAGCGGGGGCGATCTCCTACAATGAGCAGTTCTTC. It codes for CASSQPPRGSGLAGAISYNEQFF.

The chain has TRBV6-5 and TRBJ1-6; TRBD1 might be the D (5 bases). This CDR3 is 15 amino acids long. V dropped 7 bases and J dropped 10 bases, with 20 bases sitting between them. Germline loops: CDR1 MNHEY, CDR2 SVGAGI. The CDR3 sequence: CASMIRGTGGSPLHF. The CDR3 coding sequence is TGTGCCAGCATGATAAGGGGAACGGGAGGATCACCCCTCCACTTT.

CDR3 sequence: CASSLTRDRSYGYTF. The CDR3 DNA is TGTGCCAGTAGCCTTACCCGGGACAGGTCCTATGGCTACACCTTC. The rearrangement joins TRBV19 to TRBJ1-2; 8 bases map to TRBD1. The CDR3 has 15 residues. From germline, CDR1 is LNHDA and CDR2 SQIVND (reference sequence). V was clipped by 6 bases and J by 4 bases; unmatched bases: 10. Full variable domain (remainder filled in from reference TRBV19 and TRBJ1-2): DGGITQSPKYLFRKEGQNVTLSCEQNLNHDAMYWYRQDPGQGLRLIYYSQIVNDFQKGDIAEGYSVSREKKESFPLTVTSAQKNPTAFYLCASSLTRDRSYGYTFGSGTRLTVV.

This clone was observed once. This chain connects TRBV28 to TRBJ2-5; the match to TRBD2 covers 8 bases. Germline V gene lookup returns CDR1 MDHEN and CDR2 SYDVKM. This CDR3 is built from 15 residues. Trimming removed 1 base from V and 4 bases from J; junction bases left unmatched: 5. The CDR3 DNA is TGTGCCAGCAGTTTATCGGGGGGGCTTGGAGAGACCCAGTACTTC. Amino acid sequence: CASSLSGGLGETQYF.

V is TRBV19 and J is TRBJ1-1; D gene ambiguous. Trimming took off 3 bases at V and 3 bases at J, with 11 bases between the two ends. Per germline, CDR1 LNHDA and CDR2 SQIVND (reference sequence). The CDR3 extends over 14 amino acids. CDR3 region: CASSMGNRYTEAFF. The CDR3 nucleotides are TGTGCCAGTAGTATGGGGAACCGGTACACTGAAGCTTTCTTT.

The chain has TRBV23-1 and TRBJ1-6; 7 bases are shared with TRBD1. TRBV23-1 is placed among ORFs of uncertain function. With V trimmed by 3 bases and J by 0 bases, 11 bases remained unmatched. The CDR3 length is 19 residues. The CDR3 loop is CASSQLRTGESSYNSPLHF. The CDR3 DNA sequence: TGCGCCAGCAGTCAGCTTAGGACAGGCGAAAGCTCCTATAATTCACCCCTCCACTTT.

The chain combines TRBV7-2 with TRBJ2-5; 9 bases map to TRBD2. The CDR3 spans 15 residues. Trimming took 1 base from V and 5 from J; bases not matched to a gene: 5. CDR1 is SGHTA and CDR2 is FQGNSA in the germline V gene. This CDR3 reads CASSLVASGEETQYF. The CDR3 bases are TGTGCCAGCAGCTTAGTGGCTAGCGGGGAGGAGACCCAGTACTTC.

V usage is TRBV5-6 and J usage is TRBJ1-6; a weak D match, TRBD1 (6 bases). Germline V gene lookup returns CDR1 SGHDT and CDR2 YYEEEE. The CDR3 is 15 amino acids. Trimming cost V 7 bases and J 5 bases, with 16 bases left between them. The CDR3 DNA reads TGTGCCAGCTTCAGCGGGGGGCAGAATAATTCACCCCTCCACTTT. Its translation: CASFSGGQNNSPLHF.

This rearrangement joins TRBV5-1 to TRBJ2-7; D possibly corresponds to TRBD1 (5 bases). The CDR3 is 13 residues long. Germline CDR1 reads SGHRS; CDR2 reads YFSETQ. V lost 0 bases, J lost 1 base, and 5 bases lay in between. This CDR3 reads CASSLDRSYEQYF. The CDR3 coding sequence is TGCGCCAGCAGCTTGGACAGGTCCTACGAGCAGTACTTC.

The rearrangement uses TRBV10-3 and TRBJ1-3; no firm D call. CDR3 length equals 13 residues. Between the trimmed V and J ends, which lost 7 bases and 4 bases, there was a span of 11 bases. The germline gives CDR1 ENHRY, CDR2 SYGVKD. CDR3 amino acids: CAITNISGNTIYF. DNA for the CDR3: TGTGCCATCACGAACATTTCAGGAAACACCATATATTTT.

This chain uses TRBV5-4 with TRBJ1-6, with D possibly being TRBD1 (5 bases). V shed 0 bases and J shed 10 bases, with 11 bases lying between them. Germline CDR1 reads SGHNT; CDR2 reads YYREEE (reference sequence). The CDR3 is made up of 14 amino acids. Here the CDR3 DNA reads TGTGCCAGCAGCTTGGTGGGGGTATCCTCACCCCTCCACTTT. Its translation: CASSLVGVSSPLHF.